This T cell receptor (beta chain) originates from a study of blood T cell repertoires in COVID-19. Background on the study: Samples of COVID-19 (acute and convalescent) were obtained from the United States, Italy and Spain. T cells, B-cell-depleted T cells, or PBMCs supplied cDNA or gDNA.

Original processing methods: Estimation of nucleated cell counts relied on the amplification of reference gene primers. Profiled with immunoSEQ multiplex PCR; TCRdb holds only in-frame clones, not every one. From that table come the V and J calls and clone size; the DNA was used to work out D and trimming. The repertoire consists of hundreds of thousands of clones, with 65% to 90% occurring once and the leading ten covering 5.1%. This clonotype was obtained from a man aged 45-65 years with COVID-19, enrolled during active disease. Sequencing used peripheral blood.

CDR3 protein: CASSGGQRTDTQYF. CDR3 DNA: TGTGCCAGCAGCGGGGGACAGCGCACAGATACGCAGTATTTT. J is TRBJ2-3 and V is TRBV9; 7 bases are shared with TRBD1. The CDR3 runs 14 residues. Trimming cost V 3 bases and J 1 base; bases outside gene matches: 2. Germline CDR1 is SGDLS and CDR2 is YYNGEE.